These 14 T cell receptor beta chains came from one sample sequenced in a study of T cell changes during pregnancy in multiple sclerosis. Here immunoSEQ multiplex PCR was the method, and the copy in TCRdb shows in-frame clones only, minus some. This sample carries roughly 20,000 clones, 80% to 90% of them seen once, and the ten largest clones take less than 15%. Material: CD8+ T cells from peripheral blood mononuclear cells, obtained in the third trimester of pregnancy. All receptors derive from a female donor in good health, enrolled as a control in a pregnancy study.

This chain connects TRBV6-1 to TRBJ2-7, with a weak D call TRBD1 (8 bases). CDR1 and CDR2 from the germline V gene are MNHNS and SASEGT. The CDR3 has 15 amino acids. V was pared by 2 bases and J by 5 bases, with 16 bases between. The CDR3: CASSERVTGGDEQYF. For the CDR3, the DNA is TGTGCCAGCAGTGAAAGGGTAACAGGGGGGGACGAGCAGTACTTC.

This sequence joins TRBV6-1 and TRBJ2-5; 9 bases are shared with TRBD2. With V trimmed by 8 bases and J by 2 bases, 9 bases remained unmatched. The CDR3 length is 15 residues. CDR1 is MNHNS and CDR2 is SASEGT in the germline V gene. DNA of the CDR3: TGTGCCAGCTCGACCCTAGCGGGGCAGCAAGAGACCCAGTACTTC. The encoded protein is CASSTLAGQQETQYF.

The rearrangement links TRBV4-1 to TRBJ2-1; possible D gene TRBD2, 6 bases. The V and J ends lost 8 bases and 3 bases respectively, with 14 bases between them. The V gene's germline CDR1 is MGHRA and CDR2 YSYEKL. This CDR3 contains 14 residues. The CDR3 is CASAGAGSYNEQFF. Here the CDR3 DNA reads TGCGCCAGCGCAGGAGCGGGCAGCTACAATGAGCAGTTCTTC.

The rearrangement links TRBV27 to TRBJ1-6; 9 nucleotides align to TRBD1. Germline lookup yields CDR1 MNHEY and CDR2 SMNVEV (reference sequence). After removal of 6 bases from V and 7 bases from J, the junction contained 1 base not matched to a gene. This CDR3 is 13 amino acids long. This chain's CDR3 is CASRGQGNSPLHF. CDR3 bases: TGTGCCAGCAGAGGACAGGGGAATTCACCCCTCCACTTT.

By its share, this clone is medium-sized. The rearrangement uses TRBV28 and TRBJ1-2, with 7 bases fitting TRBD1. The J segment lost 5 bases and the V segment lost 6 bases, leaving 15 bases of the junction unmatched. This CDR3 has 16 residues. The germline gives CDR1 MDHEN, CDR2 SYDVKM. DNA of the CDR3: TGTGCCAGCAGGAGGGACAGCAGCTGGGGTGTATATGGCTACACCTTC. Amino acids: CASRRDSSWGVYGYTF.

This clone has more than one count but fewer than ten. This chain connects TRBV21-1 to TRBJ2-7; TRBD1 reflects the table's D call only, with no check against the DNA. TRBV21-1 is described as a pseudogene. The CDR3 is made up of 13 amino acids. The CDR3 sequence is CASSPLGVHEQYF. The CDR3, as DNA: TGTGCCAGCAGCCCTTTAGGGGTCCACGAGCAGTACTTC.

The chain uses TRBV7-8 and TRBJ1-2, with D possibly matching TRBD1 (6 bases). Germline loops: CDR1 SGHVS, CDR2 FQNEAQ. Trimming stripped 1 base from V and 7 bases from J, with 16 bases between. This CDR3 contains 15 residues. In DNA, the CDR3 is TGTGCCAGCAGCTTAGAATGGCAGGGGAACAGTGGCTACACCTTC. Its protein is CASSLEWQGNSGYTF.

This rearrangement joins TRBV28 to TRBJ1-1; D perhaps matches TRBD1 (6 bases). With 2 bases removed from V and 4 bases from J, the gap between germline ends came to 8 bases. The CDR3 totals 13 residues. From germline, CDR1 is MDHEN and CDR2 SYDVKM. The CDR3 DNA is TGTGCCAGCAGTTTAGTCAGGGGCACTGAAGCTTTCTTT. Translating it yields CASSLVRGTEAFF.

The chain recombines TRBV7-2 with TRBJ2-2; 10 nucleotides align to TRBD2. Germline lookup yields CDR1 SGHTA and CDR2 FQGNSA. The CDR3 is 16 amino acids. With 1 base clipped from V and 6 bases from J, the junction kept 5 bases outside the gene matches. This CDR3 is CASSLVAGGLAGELFF. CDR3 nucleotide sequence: TGTGCCAGCAGCTTAGTAGCGGGAGGTTTAGCCGGGGAGCTGTTTTTT.

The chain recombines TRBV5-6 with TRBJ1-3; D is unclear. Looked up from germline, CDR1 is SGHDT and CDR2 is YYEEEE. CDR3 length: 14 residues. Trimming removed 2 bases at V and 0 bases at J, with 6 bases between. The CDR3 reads CASSFPGSGNTIYF. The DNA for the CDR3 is TGTGCCAGCAGCTTTCCCGGCTCTGGAAACACCATATATTTT.

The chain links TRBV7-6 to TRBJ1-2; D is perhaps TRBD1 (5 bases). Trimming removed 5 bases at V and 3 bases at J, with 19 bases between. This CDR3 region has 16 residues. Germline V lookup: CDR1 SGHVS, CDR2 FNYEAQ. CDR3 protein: CASSPRVVGGDYGYTF. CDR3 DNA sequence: TGTGCCAGCAGCCCACGAGTCGTGGGAGGGGACTATGGCTACACCTTC.

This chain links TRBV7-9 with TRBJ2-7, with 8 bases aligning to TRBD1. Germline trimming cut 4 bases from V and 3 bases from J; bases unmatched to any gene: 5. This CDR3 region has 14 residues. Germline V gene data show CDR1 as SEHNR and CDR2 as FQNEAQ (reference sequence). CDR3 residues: CASSSDRGGYEQYF. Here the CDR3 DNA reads TGTGCCAGCAGCTCCGACAGGGGAGGCTACGAGCAGTACTTC.

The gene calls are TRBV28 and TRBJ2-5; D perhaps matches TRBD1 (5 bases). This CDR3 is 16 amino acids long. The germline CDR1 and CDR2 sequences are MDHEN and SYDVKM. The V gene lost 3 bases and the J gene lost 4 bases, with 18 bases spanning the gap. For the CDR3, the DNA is TGTGCCAGCAGTTTTCCCACGATAGGGGAAGGAGAGACCCAGTACTTC. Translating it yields CASSFPTIGEGETQYF.

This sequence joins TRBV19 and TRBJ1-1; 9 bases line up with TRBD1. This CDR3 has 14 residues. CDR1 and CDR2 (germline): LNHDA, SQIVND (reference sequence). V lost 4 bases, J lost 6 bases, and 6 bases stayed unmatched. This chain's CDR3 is CASSTTGGAAEAFF. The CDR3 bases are TGTGCCAGTAGTACTACAGGGGGCGCGGCTGAAGCTTTCTTT.